Listed below are T cell receptor beta chains from one sample, sequenced in a study of T cells in localized non-small cell lung cancer. Sequencing was performed with immunoSEQ multiplex PCR; in TCRdb, only in-frame clones are kept and a portion is missing. The sample records 25,000 to 30,000 clones, 80% to 95% being singletons. Sequenced here: peripheral blood mononuclear cells, sampled before any cancer treatment. Receptors originate from a woman between 35 and 75 years old with stage III lung adenocarcinoma. The conserved cysteine and the conserved F or W are not part of the CDR3 here. D genes are given only for firm matches. Size is stated for part of the rows, as once, few or many counts, or as a class when the clone is expanded.

cdr3_aa d_call v_call clone_size
ASRSGGGHEQF - TRBV7-2 once
AWSVYRVDNSPLH - TRBV30 -
ASSDQTGFSEKLF - TRBV25-1 -
ASSRTRYEQY - TRBV11-2 -
ASSVVFSGVSGFNEKLF - TRBV9 -
ASSTRTATETQY - TRBV28 -
ATSRDLSGTQPQH - TRBV15 -
ASRYQGNNEQF - TRBV6-6 once
ASSLVKNEQY - TRBV11-2 -
ASALNGVFTDTQY - TRBV6-1 -
ASRQSGFNQPQH - TRBV6-5 -
ASSEFVNHSGNTIY - TRBV25-1 once
ASSLRAGKTDTQY TRBD2 TRBV2 -
ASNPGRLYEQY - TRBV28 -
ASSRIRQYGYT - TRBV7-2 few
ASSRGQLNTEAF - TRBV18 -
ASSPNGIVGPETQY - TRBV18 -
ASSLSGTEMNTEAF TRBD1 TRBV9 -
ASSEEGGNEKLF - TRBV6-1 -
ASSSGTGDLYEQY TRBD1 TRBV6-6 -
ASSQGKGGSYEQY - TRBV4-2 -
ASSEALRGREETQY - TRBV2 -
ASSSGTGTGFSSEQY TRBD1 TRBV11-3 -
AWAQANSNQPQH - TRBV30 few
ASSVREGSYNEQF TRBD2 TRBV9 few
ASSVWRGTDTQY - TRBV2 -
ASSYDSRSYGYT - TRBV6-5 few
ASSLAREGYT - TRBV7-9 -
ASSLGETYNEQF - TRBV5-4 -
ASSQDTPYEQY - TRBV4-1 once
ASSQKVKTGRYEKLF TRBD1 TRBV4-3 -
ASSPGTSGYEQY TRBD2 TRBV7-2 -
ASSPGTATTYEQY TRBD1 TRBV5-4 once
ASSYRGNEQF TRBD1 TRBV7-9 -
ASSDRDGNEKLF - TRBV7-2 -
ASSSRTGTGKNIQY TRBD1 TRBV5-1 -
ASSVGARLGDEQF - TRBV9 -
ASGTGGTNQPQH TRBD1 TRBV28 once
ASSLDGDTTSGNTIY - TRBV11-3 once
ASSLYWASLEPQH - TRBV28 -
ASTPHNGGSTDTQY TRBD2 TRBV25-1 -
ASSWTGPDQPQH TRBD1 TRBV6-5 -
ASSVGGTSASSYNEQF TRBD2 TRBV9 -
ASSIRTFSAQDNEQF - TRBV19 -
ASSLIPLYEQY - TRBV5-5 -
SVAANSNQPQH - TRBV29-1 -
ASSASGGYTGELF TRBD2 TRBV2 -
ASSLRTGENTEAF TRBD1 TRBV27 -
ASTHGATEAF - TRBV19 -
ATGPSGRGGNEQF TRBD2 TRBV10-3 -
ASSSRGGVTEAF - TRBV7-8 -
ASSEALAYSTDTQY - TRBV6-1 -
ASSPGQSYEQY - TRBV18 -
ASRQGQGYEQY TRBD1 TRBV11-2 -
AWSVLSFYAGELF - TRBV30 -
ATTRGAQNTEAF - TRBV6-1 -
ATSSYNYGYT - TRBV15 -
ASGDRDVQY TRBD1 TRBV19 -
ASSYLGLAEETQY TRBD2 TRBV5-1 -
ASSISRFYGYT - TRBV19 -